The entry below describes one TCR beta chain. What it binds is unknown. The trim removed 6 bases at V and 7 bases at J, leaving 12 bases unmatched. This CDR3 is built from 15 residues. The germline gives CDR1 MNHEY, CDR2 SMNVEV (reference sequence). Donors in the study were healthy people who gave bone marrow. This entry comes from a study of cytomegalovirus exposure and HLA in healthy donors. Overall study results and limits: There were reportedly fewer N-insertions in an Asian-associated ancestry cluster than the approximately 640-donor mean, in a later analysis. Later analysis identified about 18,000 TCR beta sequences associated with HLA alleles, using a false discovery rate threshold of 0.05. Through in vitro validation, three CMV-associated chains were shown to be specific for CMV antigens.

A multiplex PCR was run with 60 Vbeta primers and 13 Jbeta primers. Only in-frame clones appear in the TCRdb table, and some are missing; sequencing was by immunoSEQ multiplex PCR. The table includes over 200,000 clones, just over 75% detected once. The chain recombines TRBV27 with TRBJ1-1; TRBD1 matches 9 bases. The sequence derives from a woman aged 55 to 70 in good health and CMV-seropositive. Material for sequencing was PBMCs. The CDR3 region is CASSRDRARSGEAFF. CDR3 DNA sequence: TGTGCCAGCAGCCGGGACAGGGCCCGTTCCGGTGAAGCTTTCTTT.